This paragraph covers one T cell receptor (beta chain) sequence. What it binds is unknown. Only in-frame clones appear in the TCRdb table, and some are missing; sequencing was by immunoSEQ multiplex PCR. The sample has about 110,000 clones, almost 90% seen once; the top ten hold 0.3% to 0.4%. The data were taken from a study of Tregs in tolerant kidney transplant recipients. The germline CDR1 and CDR2 sequences are ENHRY and SYGVKD. CDR3 length equals 14 residues. Trimming cost V 7 bases and J 5 bases, with 18 bases left between them. Points from the study as a whole: Biological reproducibility was not directly addressed, but technical replication error appeared minimal.

This chain uses TRBV10-3 with TRBJ2-7, with a possible D match to TRBD2 (6 bases). The source was CD4+ T cells from blood, collected before the transplant. This sequence originates from a human donor who received a combined kidney and bone marrow transplant. CDR3 protein: CAITADGGLNEQYF. CDR3 DNA sequence: TGTGCCATCACCGCAGACGGGGGTTTAAACGAGCAGTACTTC.